This record looks at one TCR beta chain sequence and its context. An amount of RNA that ranged from roughly 0.45 to 1 ug was reverse transcribed with random hexamers. TCRdb re-called the immunoSEQ multiplex PCR reads with MiXCR, one entry per CDR3 protein. The sample consists of 110,000 to 150,000 distinct CDR3 sequences, 90% to 95% of them appearing once. The CDR3 spans 14 residues. Germline lookup yields CDR1 SGHDN and CDR2 FVKESK. Trimming removed 0 bases at V and 11 bases at J, with 14 bases between. The data stem from a study of CD8 T cells in Susac syndrome. Controls were healthy donors chosen to match patients in age and sex.

The TCR originated in a human donor in good health. Sequenced material: CD8+ T cells from PBMCs. The V and J genes are TRBV14 and TRBJ2-1; D is possibly TRBD1 (6 bases). CDR3 in amino acids: CASSQERQGWKQFF. The CDR3, as DNA: TGTGCCAGCAGCCAAGAACGTCAGGGGTGGAAGCAGTTCTTC. The whole variable domain, remainder taken from reference TRBV14 and TRBJ2-1, is EAGVTQFPSHSVIEKGQTVTLRCDPISGHDNLYWYRRVMGKEIKFLLHFVKESKQDESGMPNNRFLAERTGGTYSTLKVQPAELEDSGVYFCASSQERQGWKQFFGPGTRLTVL.